The rows below give T cell receptor beta chains drawn from one sample of a study of blood T cells in healthy people across ages. TCRdb re-derived calls from the 5' RACE reads in MiXCR, one entry per CDR3 protein. Among about 720,000 distinct CDR3 sequences listed, just under 25% were seen once. These data were also reused for a study on T cells of mothers and their children.

Sequenced sample: blood. The receptors shown here come from a boy between 10 and 17 years old in good health. The CDR3 runs from the conserved cysteine through the conserved F or W. Each record gives: V gene, J gene, D gene, clone size, CDR3 DNA, CDR3 protein. D genes are given only for firm matches. Clone size appears in some rows only: once, few, many, or a class for an expanded clone.

v_gene: TRBV5-6; j_gene: TRBJ2-7; d_gene: TRBD1; abundance: few; CDR3nt: TGTGCCAGCAGCTCTATCCGGGACAGGGGTGGCGAGCAGTACTTC; CDR3aa: CASSSIRDRGGEQYF
v_gene: TRBV4-3; j_gene: TRBJ1-3; d_gene: -; abundance: few; CDR3nt: TGCGCCAGCAGCCAAGAAGGGACAACCTCTGGAAACACCATATATTTT; CDR3aa: CASSQEGTTSGNTIYF
v_gene: TRBV6-6; j_gene: TRBJ2-4; d_gene: -; abundance: -; CDR3nt: TGTGCCAGCAGTTACGACAGGCAGGGAAAAAACATTCAGTACTTC; CDR3aa: CASSYDRQGKNIQYF
v_gene: TRBV5-1; j_gene: TRBJ2-4; d_gene: -; abundance: -; CDR3nt: TGCGCCAGCAGCTTGGACCTGGGGAACATTCAGTACTTC; CDR3aa: CASSLDLGNIQYF
v_gene: TRBV5-1; j_gene: TRBJ2-3; d_gene: TRBD2; abundance: -; CDR3nt: TGCGCCAGCGCGGGGCTAGCGGGAGAGGATACGCAGTATTTT; CDR3aa: CASAGLAGEDTQYF
v_gene: TRBV20-1; j_gene: TRBJ2-6; d_gene: TRBD2; abundance: many; CDR3nt: TGCAGTGCTAGTCGCCCGGGACTAGCGGGAGGGGTCTCTGGGGCCAACGTCCTGACTTTC; CDR3aa: CSASRPGLAGGVSGANVLTF
v_gene: TRBV14; j_gene: TRBJ2-7; d_gene: TRBD1; abundance: -; CDR3nt: TGTGCCGGCAGCCAAGGGACAGCTGGCTACGAGCAGTACTTC; CDR3aa: CAGSQGTAGYEQYF
v_gene: TRBV28; j_gene: TRBJ2-7; d_gene: TRBD2; abundance: few; CDR3nt: TGTGCCAGCAGTCCTGACGGGGGGTATGAGCAGTACTTC; CDR3aa: CASSPDGGYEQYF
v_gene: TRBV12-3/TRBV12-4; j_gene: TRBJ1-4; d_gene: -; abundance: -; CDR3nt: TGTGCCAGCAGTCGGAGGGGGGGACCAAATGAAAAACTGTTTTTT; CDR3aa: CASSRRGGPNEKLFF
v_gene: TRBV20-1; j_gene: TRBJ2-4; d_gene: -; abundance: few; CDR3nt: TGCAGTGCTAGAGACCTCAGCTCCAAAAACATTCAGTACTTC; CDR3aa: CSARDLSSKNIQYF
v_gene: TRBV10-3; j_gene: TRBJ1-5; d_gene: -; abundance: few; CDR3nt: TGTGCCATCAGTGAGTCGAATTCGGGCACCTATCGGCCCCAGCATTTT; CDR3aa: CAISESNSGTYRPQHF
v_gene: TRBV18; j_gene: TRBJ1-6; d_gene: TRBD1; abundance: -; CDR3nt: TGTGCCAGCTCACCATCTGGACAGGGGTTTGGTTCACCCCTCCACTTT; CDR3aa: CASSPSGQGFGSPLHF
v_gene: TRBV20-1; j_gene: TRBJ2-5; d_gene: TRBD1; abundance: -; CDR3nt: TGCAGTGCTAGAGCCGGGACAGGGGGCTTACAGACCCAGTACTTC; CDR3aa: CSARAGTGGLQTQYF
v_gene: TRBV24-1; j_gene: TRBJ2-2; d_gene: TRBD1; abundance: -; CDR3nt: TGTGCCACCAGTGAATCCGGGACAGCGAACACCGGGGAGCTGTTTTTT; CDR3aa: CATSESGTANTGELFF
v_gene: TRBV15; j_gene: TRBJ2-4; d_gene: -; abundance: -; CDR3nt: TGTGCCACGCTACCCGGGGGCAGCAAAAACATTCAGTACTTC; CDR3aa: CATLPGGSKNIQYF
v_gene: TRBV4-1; j_gene: TRBJ1-4; d_gene: -; abundance: -; CDR3nt: TGCGCCAGCAGCTCCTACCGGGACGAAAAACTGTTTTTT; CDR3aa: CASSSYRDEKLFF
v_gene: TRBV6-2/TRBV6-3; j_gene: TRBJ1-5; d_gene: TRBD1; abundance: few; CDR3nt: TGTGCCAGCAGCGTTACAGGGGTTGGTCAGCCCCAGCATTTT; CDR3aa: CASSVTGVGQPQHF
v_gene: TRBV12-3/TRBV12-4; j_gene: TRBJ2-5; d_gene: -; abundance: -; CDR3nt: TGTGCCAGCAGTCCCCCCGGTTGGTACCAAGAGACCCAGTACTTC; CDR3aa: CASSPPGWYQETQYF
v_gene: TRBV7-2; j_gene: TRBJ2-7; d_gene: -; abundance: -; CDR3nt: TGTGCCAGCAGCTTATCGCGCCCGACCCACGAGCAGTACTTC; CDR3aa: CASSLSRPTHEQYF
v_gene: TRBV18; j_gene: TRBJ2-2; d_gene: -; abundance: few; CDR3nt: TGTGCCAGCTCACCACCGCAGGGACTGAACACCGGGGAGCTGTTTTTT; CDR3aa: CASSPPQGLNTGELFF
v_gene: TRBV6-1; j_gene: TRBJ2-3; d_gene: -; abundance: -; CDR3nt: TGTGCCAGCAGATCCTTCCCCGCAGATACGCAGTATTTT; CDR3aa: CASRSFPADTQYF
v_gene: TRBV7-9; j_gene: TRBJ1-2; d_gene: TRBD1; abundance: -; CDR3nt: TGTGCCAGCAGCCGACCGGGACAGGGGGGTACTGGCTACACCTTC; CDR3aa: CASSRPGQGGTGYTF
v_gene: TRBV4-3; j_gene: TRBJ2-5; d_gene: -; abundance: few; CDR3nt: TGCGCCAGCAGCCAAGGGCGGGCACAGCAAGAGACCCAGTACTTC; CDR3aa: CASSQGRAQQETQYF
v_gene: TRBV4-1; j_gene: TRBJ1-1; d_gene: -; abundance: once; CDR3nt: TGCGCCAGCAGCCAAACAGGGCCAGTGTCTGAAGCTCTCTTT; CDR3aa: CASSQTGPVSEALF
v_gene: TRBV9; j_gene: TRBJ2-1; d_gene: TRBD2; abundance: few; CDR3nt: TGTGCCAGCAGCGTAGCGGGGGGTACCTACAATGAGCAGTTCTTC; CDR3aa: CASSVAGGTYNEQFF
v_gene: TRBV7-9; j_gene: TRBJ2-1; d_gene: TRBD2; abundance: few; CDR3nt: TGTGCCAACAGCTTAGCGGGAGTGGACAATGAGCAGTTCTTC; CDR3aa: CANSLAGVDNEQFF
v_gene: TRBV20-1; j_gene: TRBJ2-7; d_gene: -; abundance: few; CDR3nt: TGCAGTGCTAGAGTTACAGGGCCAGGGCTTCAGGCCTACGAGCAGTACTTC; CDR3aa: CSARVTGPGLQAYEQYF
v_gene: TRBV7-9; j_gene: TRBJ1-3; d_gene: -; abundance: few; CDR3nt: TGTGCCAGCAGCTTAGCGTCGGGGCGCAGAAACACCATATATTTT; CDR3aa: CASSLASGRRNTIYF
v_gene: TRBV27; j_gene: TRBJ2-3; d_gene: -; abundance: -; CDR3nt: TGTGCCAGCAGTGCTATCAGGGGGGGCACAGATACGCAGTATTTT; CDR3aa: CASSAIRGGTDTQYF
v_gene: TRBV6-2/TRBV6-3; j_gene: TRBJ2-1; d_gene: TRBD1; abundance: -; CDR3nt: TGTGCCAGCAGTACGAAAACCCCAAGACAGGGGTGGTCCTACAATGAGCAGTTCTTC; CDR3aa: CASSTKTPRQGWSYNEQFF
v_gene: TRBV14; j_gene: TRBJ2-1; d_gene: TRBD2; abundance: -; CDR3nt: TGTGCCAGCAGCCGACTAGCGGGAGACCACAATGAGCAGTTCTTC; CDR3aa: CASSRLAGDHNEQFF
v_gene: TRBV25-1; j_gene: TRBJ2-2; d_gene: -; abundance: -; CDR3nt: TGTGCCAGCAGCAGGGGTCCCGGAGGCACCGGGGAGCTGTTTTTT; CDR3aa: CASSRGPGGTGELFF
v_gene: TRBV29-1; j_gene: TRBJ1-2; d_gene: -; abundance: -; CDR3nt: TGCAGCGTTGAACGGGGGGATTCGTATGGCTACACCTTC; CDR3aa: CSVERGDSYGYTF
v_gene: TRBV9; j_gene: TRBJ2-6; d_gene: -; abundance: -; CDR3nt: TGTGCCAGCAGCGTAGTGGGTAGCGGATCGTTCTCTGGGGCCAACGTCCTGACTTTC; CDR3aa: CASSVVGSGSFSGANVLTF
v_gene: TRBV9; j_gene: TRBJ2-3; d_gene: TRBD2; abundance: few; CDR3nt: TGTGCCAGCAGCGCAGGGACTAGCGGGGGGTTGACAGATACGCAGTATTTT; CDR3aa: CASSAGTSGGLTDTQYF
v_gene: TRBV4-1; j_gene: TRBJ2-2; d_gene: -; abundance: -; CDR3nt: TGCGCCAGCAGCCCACCGCGAAGCGGCACCGGGGAGCTGTTTTTT; CDR3aa: CASSPPRSGTGELFF
v_gene: TRBV12-3/TRBV12-4; j_gene: TRBJ2-4; d_gene: -; abundance: few; CDR3nt: TGTGCCAGCAGTCTCAGACAGGCCCACGCCAAAAACATTCAGTACTTC; CDR3aa: CASSLRQAHAKNIQYF
v_gene: TRBV2; j_gene: TRBJ1-1; d_gene: -; abundance: -; CDR3nt: TGTGCCAGCAGTGAAGGGTTTGGGGCTTTCTTT; CDR3aa: CASSEGFGAFF
v_gene: TRBV7-9; j_gene: TRBJ1-2; d_gene: -; abundance: -; CDR3nt: TGTGCCAGCAGCGCGCTCCAGGGTTTGGGCTACACCTTC; CDR3aa: CASSALQGLGYTF
v_gene: TRBV3-1; j_gene: TRBJ1-1; d_gene: -; abundance: few; CDR3nt: TGTGCCAGCAGCCAACTGGACGGGACTTTGGGCACTGAAGCTTTCTTT; CDR3aa: CASSQLDGTLGTEAFF
v_gene: TRBV29-1; j_gene: TRBJ2-1; d_gene: -; abundance: -; CDR3nt: TGCAGCGTTGATTTCCCGGACGACAGCGTCAGCTCCTACAATGAGCAGTTCTTC; CDR3aa: CSVDFPDDSVSSYNEQFF
v_gene: TRBV30; j_gene: TRBJ1-4; d_gene: TRBD1; abundance: -; CDR3nt: TGTGCCTGGAGTCCCAACAGGGGACCTAATGAAAAACTGTTTTTT; CDR3aa: CAWSPNRGPNEKLFF
v_gene: TRBV3-1; j_gene: TRBJ2-1; d_gene: TRBD2; abundance: -; CDR3nt: TGTGCCAGCAGCCAAGAAGTTCATCCTAGCGGCTCCTACAATGAGCAGTTCTTC; CDR3aa: CASSQEVHPSGSYNEQFF
v_gene: TRBV2; j_gene: TRBJ1-1; d_gene: TRBD1; abundance: -; CDR3nt: TGTGCCAGCAGGAGGACAGGGATGATGAACACTGAAGCTTTCTTT; CDR3aa: CASRRTGMMNTEAFF
v_gene: TRBV29-1; j_gene: TRBJ2-3; d_gene: -; abundance: -; CDR3nt: TGCAGCGCCCCCAGGGAGGATACAGATACGCAGTATTTT; CDR3aa: CSAPREDTDTQYF
v_gene: TRBV4-2; j_gene: TRBJ1-2; d_gene: TRBD1; abundance: -; CDR3nt: TGTGCCAGCAGCCAAGATCTAGGGGGCAGCAACCCTAACTATGGCTACACCTTC; CDR3aa: CASSQDLGGSNPNYGYTF
v_gene: TRBV5-5; j_gene: TRBJ2-7; d_gene: -; abundance: few; CDR3nt: TGTGCCAGCAGCTTGGAGTGGGCAGGGGACTCCTACGAGCAGTACTTC; CDR3aa: CASSLEWAGDSYEQYF
v_gene: TRBV27; j_gene: TRBJ2-7; d_gene: TRBD2; abundance: -; CDR3nt: TGTGCCAGCAGTCTGGCACTAGCGGGAGGGTTAACCTACGAGCAGTACTTC; CDR3aa: CASSLALAGGLTYEQYF
v_gene: TRBV4-1; j_gene: TRBJ2-7; d_gene: TRBD2; abundance: -; CDR3nt: TGCGCCAGCAGCCAAGATAGTGGGACTAGCGGGAGAGATGGCGAGCAGTACTTC; CDR3aa: CASSQDSGTSGRDGEQYF
v_gene: TRBV11-2; j_gene: TRBJ2-7; d_gene: -; abundance: few; CDR3nt: TGTGCCAGCAGCTTAGATAGTAAGAGCTCCTACGAGCAGTACTTC; CDR3aa: CASSLDSKSSYEQYF
v_gene: TRBV15; j_gene: TRBJ2-7; d_gene: TRBD2; abundance: few; CDR3nt: TGTGCCACCAGCAGGACTCCCCGGGGGGGGACAAAAACCTACGAGCAGTACTTC; CDR3aa: CATSRTPRGGTKTYEQYF